Following are 30 T cell receptor beta chains from one sample sequenced in a study of regulatory T cells in long-lasting Graves disease. Time point indicated: newly diagnosed GD, antithyroid drugs for less than 3 months. With RNA extracted from PBMCs as input, the TCR library was made. TCR beta libraries were built with iRepertoire HTBI primers and Arm-PCR of CDR3 regions. Using its own MiXCR run on the multiplex PCR reads, TCRdb lists one record per CDR3 protein. The sample carries about 620,000 distinct CDR3 sequences, about 15% recorded once. Another study also made use of these data, one on T cells in Graves' hyperthyroidism and ophthalmopathy.

The sequenced sample was peripheral blood mononuclear cells (PBMCs), obtained at new diagnosis, from a patient treated with antithyroid drugs. The source of these receptors is a woman under 40 with Graves disease.

The chain has TRBV4-1 and TRBJ2-5; D may be TRBD2 (5 bases). V lost 0 bases to trimming and J lost 7 bases, with 12 bases between them. Germline V gene lookup returns CDR1 MGHRA and CDR2 YSYEKL. The length of the CDR3 is 14 residues. The CDR3 here is CASSQEEGTGTQYF. The CDR3 DNA is TGCGCCAGCAGCCAAGAAGAGGGCACGGGGACCCAGTACTTC.

This clonotype was seen ten or more times. This chain connects TRBV6-1 to TRBJ1-5, with D tentatively TRBD1 (6 bases). This CDR3 spans 16 amino acids. Trimming left V 5 bases short and J 2 bases short, with 16 bases between. Germline-derived CDR1 and CDR2 are MNHNS and SASEGT. DNA of the CDR3: TGTGCCAGCAGTACGGCGGGGGCATCGGGCAATCAGCCCCAGCATTTT. Amino acids: CASSTAGASGNQPQHF.

This clonotype was counted ten times or more. The chain couples TRBV20-1 to TRBJ1-1, with 10 bases lining up with TRBD1. Germline V gene lookup returns CDR1 DFQATT and CDR2 SNEGSKA (reference sequence). V was pared by 1 base and J by 3 bases, with 2 bases of the junction left unmatched. There are 14 residues in the CDR3. CDR3 sequence reads: CSARAGTGDTEAFF. For the CDR3, the DNA is TGCAGTGCTAGAGCCGGGACAGGGGACACTGAAGCTTTCTTT.

This clonotype occurred a few times. The genes are TRBV15 and TRBJ2-2, with 7 bases matching TRBD2. The J segment lost 6 bases and the V segment lost 0 bases, leaving 13 bases of the junction unmatched. CDR1 and CDR2 (germline): LNHNV, YYDKDF (reference sequence). The CDR3 contains 18 residues. This chain's CDR3 is CATSRDMEGRDVAGELFF. The CDR3 DNA follows: TGTGCCACCAGCAGAGATATGGAGGGGAGGGATGTAGCCGGGGAGCTGTTTTTT.

In its sample, this clonotype was seen many times. V gene TRBV12-3 or TRBV12-4 combines with J gene TRBJ2-3; a possible D gene is TRBD2 (6 bases). This CDR3 has 14 residues. Trimming took 5 bases from V and 6 from J, leaving 15 bases between them. The CDR3 region is CASSPNRGGDTQYF. The CDR3 DNA is TGTGCCAGCAGTCCCAATCGTGGGGGGGATACGCAGTATTTT.

As regards this clonotype: This clone may be a read error of a much larger clone one base away. J is TRBJ2-1 and V is TRBV5-1; 7 bases agree with TRBD2. The CDR3 length is 16 residues. Per the germline V gene, CDR1 is SGHRS and CDR2 is YFSETQ. The CDR3 DNA sequence: TGCGCCGGCAGCTTTGGGGCGGGAGTTGTATTCAATGAGCAGTTCTTC. This translates into CAGSFGAGVVFNEQFF.

This clonotype was detected only a few times. V and J are TRBV9 and TRBJ2-3; 7 nucleotides agree with TRBD1. The CDR3 has 17 residues. CDR1 is SGDLS, CDR2 YYNGEE, per germline. Trimming cost V 4 bases and J 5 bases; bases outside gene matches: 16. The DNA of the CDR3 is TGTGCCAGCAGCTCCATAACTACGGACAGGTCAGGAGATACGCAGTATTTT. This encodes CASSSITTDRSGDTQYF.

The chain is built from TRBV6-1 and TRBJ1-5; tentative D call: TRBD1 (5 bases). Germline CDR1 MNHNS, CDR2 SASEGT. This CDR3 is 15 amino acids long. V was trimmed by 5 bases and J by 0 bases, leaving 11 bases between them. This CDR3 is CASSQSGGSNQPQHF. The CDR3 DNA follows: TGTGCCAGCAGTCAGAGCGGGGGTAGCAATCAGCCCCAGCATTTT.

V and J are TRBV12-3 or TRBV12-4 and TRBJ1-5; D is possibly TRBD1 (6 bases). The CDR3 runs to 20 residues. V was cut by 6 bases and J by 2 bases, with 29 bases left in between. As DNA, the CDR3 is TGTGCCAGCAGATTCGGGGGGACATCAGCAGGCCCGGGAGGCAATCAGCCCCAGCATTTT. Residues: CASRFGGTSAGPGGNQPQHF.

This clonotype was counted between two and nine times. The chain uses TRBV5-1 and TRBJ2-7, with D possibly being TRBD2 (7 bases). From germline, CDR1 is SGHRS and CDR2 YFSETQ. There are 17 residues in the CDR3. V was cut by 5 bases and J by 0 bases, with 21 bases left in between. The DNA for the CDR3 is TGCGCCAGCAGGCGGGGGACATCCGGGACGACCTCCTACGAGCAGTACTTC. This sequence encodes CASRRGTSGTTSYEQYF.

J is TRBJ2-7 and V is TRBV9; 9 nucleotides agree with TRBD2. Germline CDR1 SGDLS, CDR2 YYNGEE. The CDR3 consists of 15 residues. Trimming removed 2 bases from V and 2 bases from J; junction bases left unmatched: 5. CDR3 residues: CASSVRPSGTYEQYF. CDR3 nucleotide sequence: TGTGCCAGCAGCGTTCGTCCTAGCGGGACCTACGAGCAGTACTTC.

This clonotype was seen at least ten times. The rearrangement links TRBV27 to TRBJ2-3; 13 bases match TRBD2. CDR1 and CDR2 from the germline V gene are MNHEY and SMNVEV (reference sequence). Trimming cost V 5 bases and J 6 bases; bases outside gene matches: 8. The CDR3 has 16 residues. Here the CDR3 reads CASSPGTSGIWDTQYF. DNA for the CDR3: TGTGCCAGCAGTCCCGGGACTAGCGGGATTTGGGATACGCAGTATTTT.

In its sample, this clonotype was seen many times. The V gene is TRBV6-1, the J gene TRBJ2-3; no clear D. The V gene lost 1 base and the J gene lost 6 bases, with 8 bases spanning the gap. Germline V gene sequence: CDR1 MNHNS, CDR2 SASEGT. The CDR3 covers 13 residues. The CDR3 sequence is CASSEGTPDTQYF. CDR3 sequence (DNA): TGTGCCAGCAGTGAAGGAACTCCGGATACGCAGTATTTT.

The chain is built from TRBV2 and TRBJ1-6; no firm D call. V gave up 3 bases and J gave up 3 bases, with 9 bases separating them. The germline V gene has CDR1 SNHLY and CDR2 FYNNEI. The CDR3 covers 15 residues. The CDR3 DNA reads as TGTGCCAGCAGTGATTTTGGCAACTATAATTCACCCCTCCACTTT. Translation gives CASSDFGNYNSPLHF.

This clonotype was observed at least ten times. The chain has TRBV12-3 or TRBV12-4 and TRBJ2-7; D may be TRBD1 (5 bases). V lost 3 bases, J lost 5 bases, and 14 bases lay in between. The length of the CDR3 is 14 residues. Here the CDR3 reads CASSFRGFTDEQYF. The CDR3 region has the DNA TGTGCCAGCAGTTTTAGGGGCTTTACGGACGAGCAGTACTTC.

This clonotype was counted once. V and J are TRBV11-2 and TRBJ2-5; the D gene is possibly TRBD2 (5 bases). The CDR3 consists of 12 residues. Trimming took 10 bases from V and 5 from J, leaving 14 bases between them. Germline loops: CDR1 SGHAT, CDR2 FQNNGV. CDR3 nucleotides: TGTGCCACCGGGGAAGATTGGGAGACCCAGTACTTC. Translation: CATGEDWETQYF.

A note on this clonotype: A much larger clone lies a single base off, so this may be a read error. This sequence joins TRBV7-2 and TRBJ2-3; D unclear. CDR3 length: 15 residues. Germline V CDR1 and CDR2: SGHTA, FQGNSA. V gave up 6 bases and J gave up 6 bases, with 19 bases separating them. CDR3 nucleotide sequence: TGTGCCAGCAGTCTGACGCCTACCCTCGGGGATACGCAGTATTTT. It encodes CASSLTPTLGDTQYF.

The J gene is TRBJ2-3, the V gene TRBV30; weak D call: TRBD2 (5 bases). The germline V and J ends were trimmed by 2 bases and 3 bases, with 6 bases remaining between them. The CDR3 loop spans 12 amino acids. Per the germline V gene, CDR1 is GTSNPN and CDR2 is SVGIG (reference sequence). Written as DNA, the CDR3 is TGTGCCTGGAGTCAGCGGACAGATACGCAGTATTTT. Amino acid sequence: CAWSQRTDTQYF.

This clonotype showed up many times. The chain couples TRBV20-1 to TRBJ2-2; D uncertain. This CDR3 region has 16 residues. CDR1 DFQATT and CDR2 SNEGSKA come from the germline V gene (reference sequence). Trimming cost V 0 bases and J 1 base, with 12 bases left between them. DNA of the CDR3: TGCAGTGCTAGAGACCCGTTGGCGCTGAACACCGGGGAGCTGTTTTTT. It codes for CSARDPLALNTGELFF.

This clonotype showed up just a few times. At one of its ends the junction is not consistent with the germline gene, which may arise from a read error. In nucleotides, the CDR3 is TGTGCCAGCTCACCACGGGACAGCTACATTGAGCAGTTCTTC. This sequence encodes CASSPRDSYIEQFF. This chain joins TRBV18 and TRBJ2-1, with TRBD1 matching 7 bases. This CDR3 comprises 14 residues. Germline-derived CDR1 and CDR2 are KGHSH and LQKENI. Full variable domain (outside the CDR3, taken from reference TRBV18 and TRBJ2-1): NAGVMQNPRHLVRRRGQEARLRCSPMKGHSHVYWYRQLPEEGLKFMVYLQKENIIDESGMPKERFSAEFPKEGPSILRIQQVVRGDSAAYFCASSPRDSYIEQFFGPGTRLTVL.

The chain links TRBV6-1 to TRBJ2-3; D may be TRBD1 or TRBD2 (5 bases each). Germline V lookup: CDR1 MNHNS, CDR2 SASEGT. The length of the CDR3 is 14 residues. Trimming took off 8 bases at V and 4 bases at J, with 16 bases between the two ends. The CDR3 DNA reads TGTGCCAGCCGAGGGGTTGGGCTCGCAGATACGCAGTATTTT. Residues: CASRGVGLADTQYF.

The table lists this clonotype with a few counts. The V and J genes are TRBV20-1 and TRBJ2-5; 10 bases line up with TRBD2. The ends lost 2 bases at V and 5 bases at J; junction bases unmatched: 14. In germline, CDR1 is DFQATT, CDR2 SNEGSKA (reference sequence). This CDR3 is built from 17 residues. The CDR3: CSARTSSGRSLGETQYF. As DNA, the CDR3 is TGCAGTGCTAGAACGTCTAGCGGGAGATCTTTGGGGGAGACCCAGTACTTC.

The rearrangement joins TRBV10-3 to TRBJ2-7; D might be TRBD2 (7 bases). Trimming shortened V by 2 bases and J by 3 bases, and 14 bases separated the two germline ends. The CDR3 is made up of 15 amino acids. Per germline, CDR1 ENHRY and CDR2 SYGVKD. The DNA of the CDR3 is TGTGCCATCAGTGAGACGGGGGGCGCCTTCTACGAGCAGTACTTC. Its protein product is CAISETGGAFYEQYF.

This clonotype was observed a handful of times. This chain links TRBV5-1 with TRBJ2-2, with D uncertain. The CDR3 extends over 16 amino acids. Germline CDR1 reads SGHRS; CDR2 reads YFSETQ. V was clipped by 4 bases and J by 1 base, with 14 bases between them. DNA for the CDR3: TGCGCCAGCAGCGGGCTGAGGAGCAGGAACACCGGGGAGCTGTTTTTT. This codes for CASSGLRSRNTGELFF.

This clonotype was seen a single time. The chain uses TRBV6-1 and TRBJ2-2; 7 positions agree with TRBD1. This CDR3 has 15 residues. The V gene's germline CDR1 is MNHNS and CDR2 SASEGT. The ends lost 10 bases at V and 0 bases at J; junction bases unmatched: 8. CDR3 region: CATLGTDPNTGELFF. The CDR3 nucleotides read TGTGCCACCCTGGGGACAGATCCGAACACCGGGGAGCTGTTTTTT.

This clonotype was counted many times. The chain combines TRBV11-2 with TRBJ2-7; D tentatively fits TRBD1 or TRBD2 (6 bases each). V gave up 6 bases and J gave up 6 bases, with 15 bases separating them. Germline V gene data show CDR1 as SGHAT and CDR2 as FQNNGV. The CDR3 covers 13 residues. CDR3 sequence reads: CASRNTGGGEQYF. DNA of the CDR3: TGTGCCAGCAGGAATACCGGGGGCGGCGAGCAGTACTTC.

The V call is TRBV7-6, the J call TRBJ1-6; possible D gene TRBD1, 5 bases. The CDR3 totals 16 residues. The germline V and J ends were trimmed by 5 bases and 6 bases, with 17 bases remaining between them. Per germline, CDR1 SGHVS and CDR2 FNYEAQ. The CDR3 DNA reads TGTGCCAGCAGCGCGAATTTGGGACCTAGTAATTCACCCCTCCACTTT. It encodes CASSANLGPSNSPLHF.

This chain links TRBV19 with TRBJ1-5; 7 nucleotides match TRBD1. The CDR3 is 16 amino acids. The trim removed 5 bases at V and 3 bases at J, leaving 10 bases unmatched. The V gene's germline CDR1 is LNHDA and CDR2 SQIVND (reference sequence). The CDR3 bases are TGTGCCAGTAGTCAGGACAGGCGGCCCGACAATCAGCCCCAGCATTTT. It specifies CASSQDRRPDNQPQHF.

This clonotype was observed many times. J is TRBJ2-1 and V is TRBV7-2; 10 bases match TRBD2. The V gene end was trimmed by 0 bases and the J gene end by 6 bases; junction bases not matched to a gene: 2. CDR1 SGHTA and CDR2 FQGNSA come from the germline V gene. The CDR3 loop spans 15 amino acids. The CDR3 sequence is CASSLASGRGNEQFF. As DNA, the CDR3 is TGTGCCAGCAGCTTAGCCAGCGGGAGGGGCAATGAGCAGTTCTTC.

As regards this clonotype: A much larger clone lies a single base off, so this may be a read error. The rearrangement joins TRBV2 to TRBJ1-2, with a weak D call TRBD1 (5 bases). V lost 5 bases to trimming and J lost 2 bases, with 6 bases between them. The CDR3 loop spans 12 amino acids. Looked up from germline, CDR1 is SNHLY and CDR2 is FYNNEI. For the CDR3, the DNA is TGTGCCAGCAGTTGGGGGAACTATGGCTACACCTTC. Translation gives CASSWGNYGYTF.